This TCR beta chain appears in the sequencing data of a study of T-cell memory formation after mild COVID-19. For the study at large: Clusters were largely donor specific.

TCRdb fed the 5' RACE reads into MiXCR, producing one record per CDR3 protein. The table has about 110,000 distinct CDR3 sequences, about an eighth seen once. Study-level points and caveats: The study found balanced CD4/CD8 in clones contracting day 15 to 85 and a CD4+ lean in later expanders. Mainly CM and EM harbored the contracting CD4+ clones; mainly EMRA harbored the CD8+ ones.

This clonotype showed up just a few times. Antigen specificity is unknown. The TCR originated in a man in his late teens or twenties who had mild COVID-19 (a few samples of this study predate the infection). Cell type and time point are not known. Sequencing was carried out using PBMCs or a T cell subset sorted from them (not recorded which).

In DNA, the CDR3 is TGTGCCAGCAGCAAGACGGGGCGCCGGGGGACCCAGTACTTC. Residues: CASSKTGRRGTQYF. V is TRBV7-8 and J is TRBJ2-5; D assignment may be TRBD1 or TRBD2 (5 bases each). CDR1 and CDR2 from the germline V gene are SGHVS and FQNEAQ. V was clipped by 5 bases and J by 7 bases, with 17 bases between them. This CDR3 contains 14 residues.